This TCR beta chain was profiled in a study of high-grade serous ovarian cancer treatment subgroups. At the level of the study: Each sample yielded on average 7,494 unique TCR beta rearrangements from roughly 15,000 reads.

Tumor samples were taken before definitive surgery or chemotherapy. The CDR3 is 11 amino acids. With 7 bases removed from V and 2 bases from J, the gap between germline ends came to 9 bases. Per germline, CDR1 DFQATT and CDR2 SNEGSKA (reference sequence). Repertoires were generated with immunoSEQ multiplex PCR, while TCRdb's copy carries only in-frame clones and drops some. The sample lists more than 15,000 clones, around 75% occurring once. Details on this clone: What it recognizes is unknown.

Overall study findings and caveats: CDR1 and CDR2 were left unanalyzed; analyses focused on CDR3.

Material for sequencing was tumor tissue. This clonotype was sampled from a human donor with high-grade serous ovarian cancer. The chain has TRBV20-1 and TRBJ2-7; D gene unclear. CDR3 residues: CSVSHTYEQYF. The DNA for the CDR3 is TGCAGTGTTAGCCACACCTACGAGCAGTACTTC.